The 32 T cell receptor beta chains reported below all come from one sample, sequenced in a study of regulatory T cells in long-lasting Graves disease. For TCR beta, libraries came from iRepertoire HTBI primers and Arm-PCR of CDR3 regions. TCRdb passed the multiplex PCR reads through MiXCR, listing each CDR3 protein once. The data show about 470,000 distinct CDR3 sequences, about 16% seen once. Documented time point: newly diagnosed GD, antithyroid drugs for less than 3 months. Preparation of the TCR library used RNA extracted from PBMCs. The sample also formed part of further work on T cells in Graves' hyperthyroidism and ophthalmopathy.

This material consisted of peripheral blood mononuclear cells (PBMCs), taken at new diagnosis, from a patient treated with antithyroid drugs. The receptors stem from a woman aged 25-40 years with Graves disease.

Only a few counts were recorded for this clonotype. The genes are TRBV9 and TRBJ1-4; the D gene is possibly TRBD1 (6 bases). This CDR3 is built from 15 residues. The V and J ends lost 0 bases and 8 bases respectively, with 14 bases between them. Germline V gives CDR1 SGDLS, CDR2 YYNGEE. The CDR3 nucleotides read TGTGCCAGCAGCGTAGGACTGGGGGCGGGCGAAAAACTGTTTTTT. Translation gives CASSVGLGAGEKLFF.

This clonotype was found a few times. V usage is TRBV9 and J usage is TRBJ2-7, with 10 bases that match TRBD2. Per germline, CDR1 SGDLS and CDR2 YYNGEE. The ends lost 0 bases at V and 1 base at J; junction bases unmatched: 1. This CDR3 has 15 residues. The CDR3 coding sequence is TGTGCCAGCAGCGTAGGTAGCGGGAGGTCCTACGAGCAGTACTTC. Translated, it gives CASSVGSGRSYEQYF.

CDR3 amino acids: CASSPTGTSGGTGELFF. Written as DNA, the CDR3 is TGTGCCAGCAGCCCGACCGGGACTAGCGGAGGGACCGGGGAGCTGTTTTTT. This chain links TRBV2 with TRBJ2-2; 11 bases agree with TRBD2. The V gene end was trimmed by 6 bases and the J gene end by 5 bases; junction bases not matched to a gene: 11. Germline CDR1 SNHLY, CDR2 FYNNEI. The CDR3 length is 17 residues.

This clonotype came up many times. The chain uses TRBV3-1 and TRBJ2-1; 7 bases align to TRBD2. The germline gives CDR1 LGHDT, CDR2 YNNKEL (reference sequence). J lost 0 bases, V lost 0 bases, and 8 bases had no gene match. This CDR3 region has 18 residues. In DNA form, the CDR3 reads TGTGCCAGCAGCCAAGATCGAAGGACTAGACGCTCCTACAATGAGCAGTTCTTC. Protein: CASSQDRRTRRSYNEQFF.

This clonotype came up many times. This sequence joins TRBV20-1 and TRBJ2-1, with D tentatively TRBD2 (5 bases). The CDR3 sequence is 14 residues long. The germline V gene has CDR1 DFQATT and CDR2 SNEGSKA (reference sequence). V lost 0 bases to trimming and J lost 4 bases, with 10 bases between them. The CDR3 DNA sequence: TGCAGTGCTAGAGAAAAGCGGAGGTACAATGAGCAGTTCTTC. Amino acid sequence: CSAREKRRYNEQFF.

This clonotype has only one observation. This chain joins TRBV11-2 and TRBJ2-3, with 10 bases that match TRBD2. V gave up 5 bases and J gave up 3 bases; unmatched junction bases: 14. The CDR3 covers 18 residues. The germline CDR1 and CDR2 sequences are SGHAT and FQNNGV. CDR3: CASSDSSGSLGGTDTQYF. The CDR3 DNA follows: TGTGCCAGCAGCGATTCTAGCGGGAGCCTCGGCGGTACAGATACGCAGTATTTT.

This clonotype was recorded many times. The chain combines TRBV18 with TRBJ2-7; TRBD1 is a possible D gene (5 bases). The germline gives CDR1 KGHSH, CDR2 LQKENI. The ends were cut back, 3 bases at V and 3 bases at J, with 12 bases in the middle. CDR3 length equals 14 residues. As DNA, the CDR3 is TGTGCCAGCTCACCGGTAGACAGCCGCTACGAGCAGTACTTC. It codes for CASSPVDSRYEQYF.

This clonotype was detected a few times. The CDR3 spells CAISPTGTGYYEQYF. CDR3 in DNA: TGTGCCATCAGTCCCACCGGGACAGGGTACTACGAGCAGTACTTC. This chain uses TRBV10-3 with TRBJ2-7; 9 bases line up with TRBD1. The CDR3 totals 15 residues. The germline V gene encodes CDR1 ENHRY and CDR2 SYGVKD. V was clipped by 5 bases and J by 3 bases; unmatched bases: 8.

The chain uses TRBV30 and TRBJ2-1, with D unresolved. With 1 base removed from V and 3 bases from J, the gap between germline ends came to 25 bases. The CDR3 sequence is 19 residues long. The germline V gene encodes CDR1 GTSNPN and CDR2 SVGIG (reference sequence). This CDR3 is CAWSGTPRASQIHYNEQFF. The DNA for the CDR3 is TGTGCCTGGAGTGGAACCCCTCGGGCCTCCCAAATACACTACAATGAGCAGTTCTTC.

This clonotype was seen at least ten times. The chain carries TRBV18 and TRBJ1-5; 8 bases agree with TRBD1. This CDR3 has 16 amino acids. Germline loops: CDR1 KGHSH, CDR2 LQKENI. Trimming cost V 3 bases and J 4 bases; bases outside gene matches: 8. The CDR3 is CASSPPGQEGNQPQHF. The CDR3 nucleotides are TGTGCCAGCTCACCCCCGGGACAGGAGGGGAATCAGCCCCAGCATTTT.

This clonotype was picked up many times. The rearrangement joins TRBV30 to TRBJ2-7, with a possible D match to TRBD2 (6 bases). The CDR3 spans 16 residues. CDR1 and CDR2 (germline): GTSNPN, SVGIG (reference sequence). V was pared by 0 bases and J by 7 bases, with 22 bases between. The CDR3 region is CAWSVMAVRRAKEQYF. The CDR3 DNA reads TGTGCCTGGAGTGTGATGGCAGTTAGGAGGGCGAAGGAGCAGTACTTC.

The CDR3 sequence: CASSQTPTESIYNEQFF. The CDR3 DNA sequence: TGTGCCAGCAGCCAGACTCCGACAGAATCGATTTACAATGAGCAGTTCTTC. This chain joins TRBV7-3 and TRBJ2-1, with a weak D call TRBD1 (5 bases). CDR3 length: 17 residues. CDR1 and CDR2 from the germline V gene are SGHTA and FQGTGA. V gave up 5 bases and J gave up 4 bases, with 21 bases separating them.

This clonotype was seen a handful of times. V usage is TRBV12-3 or TRBV12-4 and J usage is TRBJ2-1; 11 bases map to TRBD1. The ends lost 10 bases at V and 0 bases at J; junction bases unmatched: 2. This CDR3 region has 14 residues. CDR3 in DNA: TGTGCCATCGGGACAGGGGGCTCCTACAATGAGCAGTTCTTC. This translates into CAIGTGGSYNEQFF.

Details on this clonotype: A much bigger clone sits one base away, suggesting this may be a read error. This CDR3 is missing its conserved last phenylalanine or tryptophan, likely due to a read error. This chain joins TRBV7-2 and TRBJ1-1; 11 bases align to TRBD1. The germline gives CDR1 SGHTA, CDR2 FQGNSA. V shed 5 bases and J 7 bases; nucleotides not matched to a gene: 6. This CDR3 is built from 14 residues. The CDR3 is CASSVGQGAIEAFS. In nucleotides, the CDR3 is TGTGCCAGCAGCGTCGGACAGGGGGCTATTGAAGCTTTCTCT.

V is TRBV29-1 and J is TRBJ2-1; TRBD2 matches at 9 bases. Per the germline V gene, CDR1 is SQVTM and CDR2 is ANQGSEA. Trimming removed 7 bases from V and 10 bases from J; junction bases left unmatched: 11. The CDR3 has 13 amino acids. CDR3 in amino acids: CSARPAGGGEQFF. CDR3 bases: TGCAGCGCACGTCCAGCGGGAGGAGGAGAGCAGTTCTTC.

There are many counts of this clonotype. This chain joins TRBV30 and TRBJ1-2; no definite D call. Germline V gene sequence: CDR1 GTSNPN, CDR2 SVGIG (reference sequence). CDR3 length: 12 residues. V was clipped by 5 bases and J by 6 bases, with 13 bases between them. The CDR3 DNA reads TGTGCCTGGGGGAGGGTCGGCGATGGCTACACCTTC. It specifies CAWGRVGDGYTF.

This clonotype has at least ten counts. The V call is TRBV2, the J call TRBJ2-7, with TRBD1 identical over 9 bases. The CDR3 is 13 amino acids. The V segment lost 7 bases and the J segment 6 bases; nucleotides outside the gene matches: 7. Germline values: CDR1 SNHLY, CDR2 FYNNEI. The CDR3 sequence: CASKGQGIAEQYF. The CDR3 nucleotides are TGTGCCAGCAAAGGACAGGGGATCGCCGAGCAGTACTTC.

This clonotype was observed at least ten times. The rearrangement links TRBV7-9 to TRBJ2-1; weak D call: TRBD1 (6 bases). V dropped 6 bases and J dropped 0 bases, with 15 bases sitting between them. CDR1 and CDR2 (germline): SEHNR, FQNEAQ (reference sequence). CDR3 length: 16 amino acids. The CDR3 protein is CASRAGQSRSYNEQFF. The CDR3 nucleotides are TGTGCCAGCAGGGCAGGACAGAGCCGCTCCTACAATGAGCAGTTCTTC.

The gene calls are TRBV27 and TRBJ2-6; D call uncertain. V lost 5 bases and J 0 bases, leaving 14 bases between the germline ends. CDR1 and CDR2 from the germline V gene are MNHEY and SMNVEV (reference sequence). The CDR3 consists of 17 residues. The CDR3, as DNA: TGTGCCAGCAGTCCCGTTGTTGTACCCTCTGGGGCCAACGTCCTGACTTTC. Its protein product is CASSPVVVPSGANVLTF.

This clonotype was seen many times. This sequence joins TRBV2 and TRBJ2-1; TRBD2 aligns across 7 bases. CDR1 SNHLY and CDR2 FYNNEI come from the germline V gene. This CDR3 is 12 amino acids long. V lost 9 bases, J lost 7 bases, and 6 bases stayed unmatched. CDR3 sequence: CASGGGVNEQFF. As DNA, the CDR3 is TGTGCCAGTGGGGGAGGGGTAAATGAGCAGTTCTTC.

This clonotype was observed many times. The genes are TRBV20-1 and TRBJ2-7; TRBD2 matches 7 bases. V dropped 4 bases and J dropped 6; count of bases not matched to a gene: 15. This CDR3 is 15 amino acids long. The germline CDR1 and CDR2 sequences are DFQATT and SNEGSKA (reference sequence). The CDR3, as DNA: TGCAGTGCTATCTCTCCGCGGGACTACGTATTCGAGCAGTACTTC. Translated: CSAISPRDYVFEQYF.

The chain recombines TRBV20-1 with TRBJ1-4, with TRBD1 identical over 9 bases. J was trimmed by 5 bases and V by 4 bases; bases with no gene match: 11. This CDR3 is 16 amino acids long. Looked up from germline, CDR1 is DFQATT and CDR2 is SNEGSKA (reference sequence). CDR3: CSATPGQGIINEKLFF. CDR3 coding DNA: TGCAGTGCTACCCCAGGACAGGGGATTATCAATGAAAAACTGTTTTTT.

This clonotype was seen ten or more times. This rearrangement joins TRBV3-1 to TRBJ2-5; D is undetermined. Trimming took 2 bases from V and 1 from J, leaving 5 bases between them. The length of the CDR3 is 13 residues. Germline assignment: CDR1 LGHDT and CDR2 YNNKEL (reference sequence). CDR3 DNA sequence: TGTGCCAGCAGCCAAACGTTCCAAGAGACCCAGTACTTC. Protein sequence: CASSQTFQETQYF.

This clonotype was counted once. The rearrangement links TRBV19 to TRBJ2-1; D not resolved. The CDR3 sequence is 14 residues long. Trimming took 3 bases from V and 7 from J, leaving 13 bases between them. Germline V CDR1 and CDR2: LNHDA, SQIVND (reference sequence). For the CDR3, the DNA is TGTGCCAGTAGTATGGTCGGGCAGACGAATGAGCAGTTCTTC. Protein: CASSMVGQTNEQFF.

This clonotype has ten or more counts. DNA of the CDR3: TGTGCCAGCTGGGGGAGGCAGGGGAATTCACCCCTCCACTTT. This encodes CASWGRQGNSPLHF. The V gene is TRBV2, the J gene TRBJ1-6; TRBD1 might be the D (6 bases). Germline V gene sequence: CDR1 SNHLY, CDR2 FYNNEI. The CDR3 contains 14 residues. Trimming left V 8 bases short and J 7 bases short, with 15 bases between.

This clonotype was seen repeatedly, ten times or more. This sequence joins TRBV6-5 and TRBJ2-1; D possibly corresponds to TRBD1 (5 bases). This CDR3 has 14 residues. Germline assignment: CDR1 MNHEY and CDR2 SVGAGI. V gave up 2 bases and J gave up 3 bases, with 8 bases separating them. CDR3 bases: TGTGCCAGCAGTTACGACGACAGCTACAATGAGCAGTTCTTC. It is translated as CASSYDDSYNEQFF.

In the case of this clonotype: This could be a read error, since a much larger clone is one nucleotide away. The CDR3 bases are TGTGCCAGCAGCCGCGGGAGGGCCACACCAGATACGCAGTATTTT. It yields the protein CASSRGRATPDTQYF. The V and J genes are TRBV7-9 and TRBJ2-3; TRBD2 matches 9 bases. V was pared by 5 bases and J by 4 bases, with 7 bases of the junction left unmatched. CDR3 length: 15 residues. The germline V gene has CDR1 SEHNR and CDR2 FQNEAQ (reference sequence). Based on the CDR3 plus reference TRBV7-9 and TRBJ2-3, the full variable domain is DTGVSQNPRHKITKRGQNVTFRCDPISEHNRLYWYRQTLGQGPEFLTYFQNEAQLEKSRLLSDRFSAERPKGSFSTLEIQRTEQGDSAMYLCASSRGRATPDTQYFGPGTRLTVL.

This clonotype was recorded many times. The chain carries TRBV12-3 or TRBV12-4 and TRBJ1-4; D possibly corresponds to TRBD1 (5 bases). Trimming removed 3 bases from V and 7 bases from J, with 15 bases in between. The CDR3 is 15 residues long. The CDR3 sequence: CASSFRIQGSEKLFF. Written as DNA, the CDR3 is TGTGCCAGCAGTTTTCGTATCCAGGGTAGTGAAAAACTGTTTTTT.

The chain is built from TRBV6-1 and TRBJ2-3, with 7 bases matching TRBD1. Germline V CDR1 and CDR2: MNHNS, SASEGT. This CDR3 is built from 14 residues. The ends lost 6 bases at V and 4 bases at J; junction bases unmatched: 7. Written as DNA, the CDR3 is TGTGCCAGCAGCTCCTCTCAGGGGGCAGATACGCAGTATTTT. It specifies CASSSSQGADTQYF.

This clonotype was seen more than once but under ten times. The chain uses TRBV14 and TRBJ2-1; possible D gene TRBD2, 5 bases. Trimming took off 0 bases at V and 8 bases at J, with 11 bases between the two ends. CDR3 length: 14 amino acids. Germline V gene data show CDR1 as SGHDN and CDR2 as FVKESK. CDR3 nucleotide sequence: TGTGCCAGCAGCCAAGATTCGGGAAGCGATGAGCAGTTCTTC. It specifies CASSQDSGSDEQFF. Full variable domain (outside the CDR3, taken from reference TRBV14 and TRBJ2-1): EAGVTQFPSHSVIEKGQTVTLRCDPISGHDNLYWYRRVMGKEIKFLLHFVKESKQDESGMPNNRFLAERTGGTYSTLKVQPAELEDSGVYFCASSQDSGSDEQFFGPGTRLTVL.

This clonotype was counted at least ten times. As DNA, the CDR3 is TGTGCCAGCAGTAGCGACACGGGAGTGGGGAATGAGCAGTTCTTC. It yields the protein CASSSDTGVGNEQFF. The V call is TRBV6-1, the J call TRBJ2-1; a weak D match, TRBD2 (6 bases). The V end lost 5 bases, the J end lost 7 bases, and 18 bases lay between the germline ends. The CDR3 is 15 amino acids. The germline V gene has CDR1 MNHNS and CDR2 SASEGT.

The chain carries TRBV7-9 and TRBJ2-1; a weak D match, TRBD2 (5 bases). The CDR3 totals 12 residues. Germline V gene lookup returns CDR1 SEHNR and CDR2 FQNEAQ (reference sequence). V was shortened by 4 bases and J by 9 bases, with 10 bases between the two germline ends. The CDR3 spells CASSYDYGEQFF. The CDR3 region has the DNA TGTGCCAGCAGCTATGACTACGGTGAGCAGTTCTTC.